Listed here is a single T cell receptor (beta chain). Antigen specificity is unknown. The CDR3 sequence is 12 residues long. With V trimmed by 7 bases and J by 8 bases, 8 bases remained unmatched. The V gene's germline CDR1 is SQVTM and CDR2 ANQGSEA. The data were produced by immunoSEQ multiplex PCR, yet TCRdb's version contains in-frame clones alone and is incomplete. Of some 20,000 clones in the sample, around 76% are singletons; the top ten hold about 14%. These data belong to a study of CD4 T cells in relation to SARS-CoV-2 and coronaviruses. Overall study: Negative control cultures got HIV-1 Nef peptides or no peptide.

Before the COVID-19 pandemic, during about 2011-2019, CD4+ T cells were taken from unexposed donors. CD4+ T cells were isolated from the cells after roughly 11 days of culture. Testing used SARS-CoV-2 S/N and four cold-coronavirus spikes on unexposed-donor CD4+ T cells, cells permitting. The rearrangement joins TRBV29-1 to TRBJ1-2; 9 bases align to TRBD1. The sequencing sample was made of CD4+ T cells from PBMCs, cultured in vitro. The receptor's source is a human donor in good health. CDR3 coding DNA: TGCAGCGCCGGACGGACAGGGGAGGGCTACACCTTC. It yields the protein CSAGRTGEGYTF.